Presented here are 2 T cell receptor beta chains from one specimen sequenced in a study of shared clonotypes between healthy human individuals. TCRdb keeps only in-frame clones here, not all; method: immunoSEQ multiplex PCR. The table records approximately 400,000 clones, about 96% of them present only once. Sequencing used memory CD8+ T cells sorted from blood. Indicated subset: CD45RO+ cells pooled with CCR7-negative TemRA cells. The receptors here all came from a man between 25 and 39 years old in good health.

The rearrangement uses TRBV28 and TRBJ2-7, with D possibly TRBD1 on 5 matching bases. The V end lost 7 bases, the J end lost 4 bases, and 14 bases lay between the germline ends. CDR1 MDHEN and CDR2 SYDVKM come from the germline V gene. The CDR3 extends over 13 amino acids. The CDR3 bases are TGTGCCAGCAAAAAGGGGCTTTATTACGAGCAGTACTTC. Its protein is CASKKGLYYEQYF.

This clone was counted once. The V and J genes are TRBV7-2 and TRBJ2-1; TRBD1 matches at 10 bases. CDR3 length: 15 residues. Germline-derived CDR1 and CDR2 are SGHTA and FQGNSA. V lost 5 bases, J lost 5 bases, and 6 bases stayed unmatched. In nucleotides, the CDR3 is TGTGCCAGCAGCCGCTGGGGACAGGGGAACAATGAGCAGTTCTTC. It specifies CASSRWGQGNNEQFF.